Shown below are 12 T cell receptor beta chains from a single sample sequenced in a study of T cell responses to AZD1222 COVID-19 vaccine. TCRdb keeps only in-frame clones here, not all; method: immunoSEQ multiplex PCR. Of around 160,000 clones in the sample, roughly 92% were seen once. This sample comprised peripheral blood, obtained on day 0 of AZD1222 vaccination. These receptors were taken from an adult in good health.

The table lists this clone with a count of one. The J gene is TRBJ1-1, the V gene TRBV2; no clear D gene. The CDR3 loop spans 13 amino acids. With 7 bases removed from V and 0 bases from J, the gap between germline ends came to 9 bases. Germline V gene sequence: CDR1 SNHLY, CDR2 FYNNEI. The CDR3 sequence: CASTRHLNTEAFF. CDR3 nucleotides: TGTGCCAGCACCAGACATCTGAACACTGAAGCTTTCTTT.

This clone was seen a single time. The CDR3 reads CASSLRAVLYGYTF. The CDR3 nucleotides read TGTGCCAGCAGTTTACGGGCGGTCCTCTATGGCTACACCTTC. This chain uses TRBV28 with TRBJ1-2, with D uncertain. This CDR3 has 14 amino acids. V lost 2 bases, J lost 4 bases, and 11 bases lay in between. CDR1 and CDR2 (germline): MDHEN, SYDVKM.

The genes are TRBV3-1 (or the pseudogene TRBV3-2) and TRBJ1-1, with D perhaps matching TRBD1 (5 bases). The length of the CDR3 is 13 residues. The germline V gene encodes CDR1 LGHDT and CDR2 YNNKEL (reference sequence). Trimming left V 3 bases short and J 3 bases short, with 8 bases between. The CDR3 loop is CASSQKGHTEAFF. The CDR3 region has the DNA TGTGCCAGCAGCCAGAAGGGGCACACTGAAGCTTTCTTT.

This clone has only one observation. The V and J genes are TRBV30 and TRBJ1-5; 7 nucleotides match TRBD1. V lost 2 bases, J lost 7 bases, and 5 bases stayed unmatched. From germline, CDR1 is GTSNPN and CDR2 SVGIG (reference sequence). CDR3 length equals 13 residues. The CDR3 DNA reads as TGTGCCTGGAGTTTAGCAGGGGGGCAGCCCCAGCATTTT. The encoded protein is CAWSLAGGQPQHF.

The V call is TRBV28, the J call TRBJ1-4, with a weak D call TRBD1 (5 bases). The CDR3 is 14 residues long. Germline CDR1 MDHEN, CDR2 SYDVKM. Trimming shortened V by 3 bases and J by 5 bases, and 10 bases separated the two germline ends. The chain's CDR3 is CASSFTDRNEKLFF. The CDR3 region has the DNA TGTGCCAGCAGTTTTACCGACAGAAATGAAAAACTGTTTTTT.

This chain uses TRBV21-1 with TRBJ2-7. TRBV21-1 corresponds to a pseudogene. This CDR3 has 13 amino acids. CDR3 residues: CASSEGTEDEQYF. The CDR3 DNA reads as TGTGCCAGCAGCGAAGGGACCGAGGACGAGCAGTACTTC.

This chain's CDR3 is CASSPWGGSDSPLHF. The CDR3 coding sequence is TGTGCCAGCAGCCCCTGGGGGGGCTCTGATTCACCCCTCCACTTT. The chain links TRBV7-9 to TRBJ1-6, with D perhaps matching TRBD1 (6 bases). Trimming pared 5 bases from V and 8 bases from J, leaving 16 bases between. CDR3 length: 15 amino acids. The germline gives CDR1 SEHNR, CDR2 FQNEAQ (reference sequence).

J is TRBJ1-5 and V is TRBV19, with unresolved D. The germline V and J ends were trimmed by 8 bases and 2 bases, with 7 bases remaining between them. The CDR3 length is 12 residues. The germline V gene encodes CDR1 LNHDA and CDR2 SQIVND (reference sequence). Here the CDR3 DNA reads TGTGCCAGTTGGGGTGGCAATCAGCCCCAGCATTTT. Its protein is CASWGGNQPQHF.

CDR3 DNA sequence: TGTGCCAGCAGCTTAGGATGGGGCAGCGCATCCTACGAGCAGTACTTC. Protein product: CASSLGWGSASYEQYF. The genes are TRBV11-2 and TRBJ2-7; weak D call: TRBD1 (5 bases). The germline V gene has CDR1 SGHAT and CDR2 FQNNGV. The CDR3 length is 16 residues. Trimming took 1 base from V and 1 from J, leaving 14 bases between them.

For this clone: A read error may produce the germline difference seen at one junction end. The chain couples TRBV3-1 (or the pseudogene TRBV3-2) to TRBJ2-1; D is perhaps TRBD1 (6 bases). Germline V CDR1 and CDR2: LGHDT, YNNKEL (reference sequence). The CDR3 is 12 residues long. The CDR3 reads CASSSEGDAKLF. In DNA, the CDR3 is TGTGCCAGCAGCTCCGAGGGGGACGCCAAGCTCTTC.

This clone was recorded a few times. V and J are TRBV5-1 and TRBJ1-1; a possible D gene is TRBD1 (5 bases). Germline CDR1 and CDR2: SGHRS and YFSETQ. The V and J ends lost 1 base and 0 bases respectively, with 16 bases between them. The CDR3 has 17 amino acids. The CDR3 loop is CASSLTTLGLMNTEAFF. CDR3 DNA sequence: TGCGCCAGCAGCTTGACTACCCTGGGGCTGATGAACACTGAAGCTTTCTTT.

V usage is TRBV19 and J usage is TRBJ2-7; 9 bases fit TRBD2. The germline gives CDR1 LNHDA, CDR2 SQIVND (reference sequence). V was clipped by 6 bases and J by 2 bases; unmatched bases: 8. This CDR3 has 15 amino acids. CDR3 sequence: CASSRIAGDTYEQYF. DNA of the CDR3: TGTGCCAGTAGCCGAATAGCGGGAGATACCTACGAGCAGTACTTC.